This TCR beta chain was identified in a study of OX40 agonist ivuxolimab in advanced cancers. At the level of the whole study: Ivuxolimab, which targeted the costimulatory receptor OX40 (CD134), was an agonistic, fully human IgG2 monoclonal antibody. Of the roughly 50 dose-escalation patients, hepatocellular carcinoma was present in about 19, melanoma in approximately 15, renal cell carcinoma in 9 and head and neck cancer in 9. The paper covers the monotherapy dose-escalation part of the phase I ivuxolimab trial, which included N = 52 patients. A male proportion of roughly 85% and a mean age of roughly 55 years, ranging from roughly 23 to 90, were recorded for the dose-escalation cohort. Patients were allowed to have had prior anti-PD-1, anti-PD-L1 or anti-CTLA-4 therapy, and 40% to 45% of the dose-escalation patients had been treated with checkpoint inhibitors. Partial responses occurred in three dose-escalation patients: two with cutaneous melanoma and one with hepatocellular carcinoma. Intravenous ivuxolimab was administered to patients every 2 weeks at six dose levels: 0.01, 0.1, 0.3, 1.5, 3 and 10 mg/kg. Peripheral TCRbeta sequencing aimed to test whether ivuxolimab altered TCR sequence diversity and caused clonal T-cell expansion.

Patients with a history of autoimmune disease or receiving systemic immunosuppression were excluded from the trial. Peripheral blood for TCR sequencing was collected from all dose cohorts at baseline, on cycle 4 day 1, and on cycle 7 day 1. Samples came from an open-label, multicenter, first-in-human phase I dose-escalation trial of ivuxolimab. Adults with locally advanced or metastatic head and neck squamous cell, hepatocellular, melanoma or renal cell carcinoma were enrolled in the trial. Before TCR sequencing, CD4+ T cells and CD8+ T cells from peripheral blood were sorted into separate populations. Worth noting for this clone: The target of this receptor is not known. Base qualities are missing; no much larger clone stands one base away.

Overall study outcomes, separate from this receptor: At doses of 0.1 to 3.0 mg/kg, clonal expansion of both CD4+ and CD8+ T cells in blood was seen between baseline and week 6. Antigen specificity was not determined for the clonally expanded peripheral T cells. In the 0.1-3.0 mg/kg groups, partial responders were among the patients with the lowest normalized peripheral clonal expansion, particularly in CD8+ T cells. After ivuxolimab, more expanded clones were found on average in CD8+ T cells than in CD4+ T cells. Low levels of normalized T-cell clonal expansion were also seen in some nonresponding patients.

The CDR1 and CDR2 encoded by the germline V gene are SGHAT and FQNNGV. The V end loses 6 bases and the J end loses 0 bases, and a stretch of 3 bases separates them. From its cysteine to its phenylalanine, the CDR3 spans 13 amino acids. Only the CDR3 DNA stays, 39 bases, in frame from base 1. Genomic DNA was isolated from the sorted cells so that the TCRbeta CDR3 region could be sequenced. TCRbeta CDR3 regions were sequenced using the immunoSEQ Assay. TCRdb re-hosts the immuneACCESS table, in-frame sequences only. Its copies lack some clones; in the studies checked, an unresolved V gene accounts for under half of them, and the cause for the rest is not known. Present in this sample are under 65,000 clones, 87% of which were seen just once. The top ten constitute less than 0.45% of the sample.

This sequence originates from an adult with an advanced solid tumor such as melanoma, head and neck, liver or kidney cancer. The sample here was CD4+ or CD8+ T cells sorted from blood, taken in a trial of the OX40 agonist ivuxolimab. The V and J segments used are TRBV11-2 and TRBJ1-6; a confident D gene designation cannot be given. The CDR3 protein: CASSTSYNSPLHF. The DNA reads TGTGCCAGCAGTACCTCCTATAATTCACCCCTCCACTTT.